The 23 T cell receptor beta chains given below trace back to one sample, sequenced in a study of human T cells and chemical hapten exposure. Each CDR3 protein gets one entry after TCRdb re-called the RACE reads with MiXCR. This table has around 76,000 distinct CDR3 sequences, approximately 10% appearing once. Stated time point: patch test 1, 2 weeks after DPC sensitization. Treatment here: therapeutic diphenylcyclopropenone sensitization with weekly scalp DPC. The material sequenced was whole blood, taken in connection with sensitization to the hapten diphenylcyclopropenone (DPC). Receptors originate from a woman in her sixties with alopecia areata. Some clones in this sample may be carry-over from other donors' samples.

This chain joins TRBV29-1 and TRBJ2-6, with TRBD1 as a possible D gene (5 bases). V was cut by 6 bases and J by 0 bases, with 6 bases left in between. Germline values: CDR1 SQVTM, CDR2 ANQGSEA. The CDR3 contains 13 residues. This chain's CDR3 is CSVTASGANVLTF. As DNA, the CDR3 is TGCAGCGTGACAGCCTCTGGGGCCAACGTCCTGACTTTC.

This clonotype appeared many times. This chain joins TRBV21-1 and TRBJ2-4. TRBV21-1 is a recognized pseudogene. The CDR3 length is 16 residues. CDR3 region: CASSKGRELAKNIQYF. Here the CDR3 DNA reads TGTGCCAGCAGCAAAGGAAGGGAGCTAGCCAAAAACATTCAGTACTTC.

This clonotype showed up many times. The chain carries TRBV3-1 and TRBJ2-7, with 8 nucleotides matching TRBD2. CDR3 length: 15 residues. Germline loops: CDR1 LGHDT, CDR2 YNNKEL (reference sequence). V dropped 4 bases and J dropped 0; count of bases not matched to a gene: 5. This chain's CDR3 is CASSLRTSYSYEQYF. For the CDR3, the DNA is TGTGCCAGCAGCCTACGGACTAGCTACTCCTACGAGCAGTACTTC.

The gene calls are TRBV11-1 and TRBJ2-7; no clear D. This CDR3 contains 13 residues. The V gene lost 3 bases and the J gene lost 2 bases, with 8 bases spanning the gap. Germline V lookup: CDR1 SGHAT, CDR2 FQDESV (reference sequence). CDR3 bases: TGTGCCAGCAGCTTCTCACAGACCTACGAGCAGTACTTC. As protein: CASSFSQTYEQYF.

This clonotype has just a few counts. This rearrangement joins TRBV3-1 to TRBJ1-2, with TRBD1 as a possible D gene (5 bases). V gave up 4 bases and J gave up 5 bases, with 11 bases separating them. Per the germline V gene, CDR1 is LGHDT and CDR2 is YNNKEL (reference sequence). CDR3 length: 13 residues. The CDR3 DNA is TGTGCCAGCAGCCCCCTGGGGCAGTATGGCTACACCTTC. Translated, it gives CASSPLGQYGYTF.

This clonotype was counted many times. J is TRBJ1-6 and V is TRBV12-3 or TRBV12-4, with D uncertain. This CDR3 is 13 amino acids long. V was trimmed by 2 bases and J by 11 bases, leaving 10 bases between them. The CDR3 DNA sequence: TGTGCCAGCAGTTTAATAATGGATACACCCCTCCACTTT. It is translated as CASSLIMDTPLHF.

This rearrangement joins TRBV6-2 or TRBV6-3 to TRBJ2-1; D might be TRBD2 (6 bases). Germline CDR1 MNHEY, CDR2 SVGEGT. This CDR3 region has 11 residues. The ends were cut back, 8 bases at V and 16 bases at J, with 18 bases in the middle. CDR3 coding DNA: TGTGCCAGCGTTGGGGGGTTCTGGCCATTCTTC. It translates to CASVGGFWPFF.

The chain uses TRBV4-1 and TRBJ2-1; D is unclear. The CDR3 length is 15 residues. The V gene lost 1 base and the J gene lost 1 base, with 8 bases spanning the gap. Germline CDR1 and CDR2: MGHRA and YSYEKL. CDR3 region: CASSQVRASYNEQFF. CDR3 sequence (DNA): TGCGCCAGCAGCCAAGTTAGGGCGTCCTACAATGAGCAGTTCTTC.

The chain recombines TRBV5-1 with TRBJ2-2; 7 bases line up with TRBD1. Germline V gives CDR1 SGHRS, CDR2 YFSETQ. Trimming at V came to 2 bases and at J to 7 bases, leaving 2 bases not matched to a gene. CDR3 size: 13 residues. In DNA, the CDR3 is TGCGCCAGCAGCTTTCAGGGGGACGGGGAGCTGTTTTTT. The encoded protein is CASSFQGDGELFF.

This clonotype was picked up many times. The chain is built from TRBV7-3 and TRBJ2-1; D gene uncertain. Trimming took 5 bases from V and 6 from J, leaving 11 bases between them. Germline V gene sequence: CDR1 SGHTA, CDR2 FQGTGA. The CDR3 runs 13 residues. Here the CDR3 DNA reads TGTGCCAGCAGCCCGAGTTGGGCCAATGAGCAGTTCTTC. Its translation: CASSPSWANEQFF.

This clonotype appeared many times. Mismatch with germline at one junction end may stem from a read error. The V call is TRBV7-7, the J call TRBJ1-2; perhaps TRBD1 as D (5 bases). The CDR3 contains 21 residues. The germline CDR1 and CDR2 sequences are SSHAT and FNYEAQ (reference sequence). The chain's CDR3 is CASSLFWQGAIPALPIYGYTF. The DNA of the CDR3 is TGTGCTAGCAGCTTATTCTGGCAGGGCGCAATCCCCGCCCTTCCTATCTATGGCTACACCTTC.

V usage is TRBV7-8 and J usage is TRBJ2-3; perhaps D is TRBD1 or TRBD2 (5 bases each). In germline, CDR1 is SGHVS, CDR2 FQNEAQ. CDR3 length equals 16 residues. Between the trimmed V and J ends, which lost 8 bases and 0 bases, there was a span of 18 bases. DNA for the CDR3: TGTGCCAGCGGTACCCTCCCGGGGCCTAGCACAGATACGCAGTATTTT. This codes for CASGTLPGPSTDTQYF.

This clonotype appeared many times. The chain is built from TRBV5-5 and TRBJ1-5, with unresolved D. The V end lost 3 bases, the J end lost 6 bases, and 10 bases lay between the germline ends. Germline CDR1 SGHKS, CDR2 YYEKEE (reference sequence). This CDR3 contains 13 residues. CDR3 residues: CASSSNLLQPQHF. The CDR3 nucleotides are TGTGCCAGCAGCTCCAACCTTCTTCAGCCCCAGCATTTT.

This chain connects TRBV4-2 to TRBJ2-5; 11 bases line up with TRBD2. The CDR3 is 14 residues long. The J segment lost 4 bases and the V segment lost 6 bases, leaving 4 bases of the junction unmatched. CDR1 and CDR2 from the germline V gene are LGHNA and YNFKEQ. This CDR3 is CASSYGTSGETQYF. CDR3 nucleotide sequence: TGTGCCAGCAGTTACGGGACTAGCGGAGAGACCCAGTACTTC.

This clonotype was found a few times. V is TRBV9 and J is TRBJ2-1; 14 bases map to TRBD2. CDR3 size: 19 residues. In germline, CDR1 is SGDLS, CDR2 YYNGEE. The V segment lost 2 bases and the J segment 5 bases; nucleotides outside the gene matches: 12. This CDR3 reads CASSVVGTSGGHLNNEQFF. CDR3 nucleotide sequence: TGTGCCAGCAGCGTTGTAGGGACTAGCGGGGGCCACTTAAACAATGAGCAGTTCTTC.

This sequence joins TRBV11-3 and TRBJ1-5; D not certain. There are 17 residues in the CDR3. The V gene's germline CDR1 is SGHNT and CDR2 YENEEA. With 1 base removed from V and 1 base from J, the gap between germline ends came to 14 bases. The CDR3 region has the DNA TGTGCCAGCAGCTTAGTTATTACGGCGGTAAGCAATCAGCCCCAGCATTTT. Protein: CASSLVITAVSNQPQHF.

This clonotype appeared a few times. Possible read error: a much larger clone is one base away. V is TRBV5-5 and J is TRBJ2-7; D remains ambiguous. Trimming removed 2 bases from V and 0 bases from J, with 3 bases in between. This CDR3 comprises 12 residues. Germline lookup yields CDR1 SGHKS and CDR2 YYEKEE (reference sequence). CDR3 loop: CASSFNSYEQYF. CDR3 bases: TGTGCCAGCAGCTTCAACTCCTACGAGCAGTACTTC.

This clonotype occurred many times. The rearrangement links TRBV20-1 to TRBJ2-3; D possibly matches TRBD1 or TRBD2 (6 bases each). The CDR3 is 14 amino acids. Germline V gene sequence: CDR1 DFQATT, CDR2 SNEGSKA (reference sequence). V dropped 0 bases and J dropped 6 bases, with 13 bases sitting between them. CDR3: CSARDMGAGDTQYF. The CDR3 region has the DNA TGCAGTGCTAGAGATATGGGGGCGGGGGATACGCAGTATTTT.

This sequence joins TRBV29-1 and TRBJ1-1, with 8 bases that match TRBD1. The germline V gene encodes CDR1 SQVTM and CDR2 ANQGSEA. The CDR3 totals 12 residues. V shed 6 bases, J shed 2 bases, and the junction held 2 bases outside the gene matches. CDR3: CSVGTGNTEAFF. The CDR3 DNA reads TGCAGCGTGGGGACAGGTAACACTGAAGCTTTCTTT.

This clonotype was seen just once. This chain joins TRBV29-1 and TRBJ1-1, with 8 bases lining up with TRBD1. The CDR3 runs 12 residues. Germline lookup yields CDR1 SQVTM and CDR2 ANQGSEA. The CDR3 protein is CRADRGGTEAFF. CDR3 coding DNA: TGCAGGGCAGACAGGGGTGGTACTGAAGCTTTCTTT.

This clonotype was picked up many times. V and J are TRBV7-2 and TRBJ2-3; 9 bases fit TRBD2. The CDR3 spans 16 residues. Germline V lookup: CDR1 SGHTA, CDR2 FQGNSA. Trimming took 5 bases from V and 2 from J; bases not matched to a gene: 8. The CDR3 is CASSQNSGGNTDTQYF. CDR3 coding DNA: TGTGCCAGCAGCCAAAATAGCGGGGGAAACACAGATACGCAGTATTTT.

The chain recombines TRBV2 with TRBJ2-7, with TRBD1 as a possible D gene (6 bases). The CDR3 consists of 15 residues. CDR1 SNHLY and CDR2 FYNNEI come from the germline V gene. With 6 bases removed from V and 0 bases from J, the gap between germline ends came to 15 bases. This CDR3 is CASRDHRDHSYEQYF. The CDR3 nucleotides are TGTGCCAGCAGAGACCACAGGGACCACTCCTACGAGCAGTACTTC.

This clonotype was observed a single time. This rearrangement joins TRBV2 to TRBJ2-3; D call uncertain. V shed 9 bases and J shed 2 bases, with 12 bases lying between them. Germline CDR1 SNHLY, CDR2 FYNNEI. This CDR3 spans 13 amino acids. The CDR3 loop is CARGAENTDTQYF. CDR3 nucleotides: TGTGCCAGAGGCGCGGAGAACACAGATACGCAGTATTTT.